The source of this T cell receptor (beta chain) is a study of regulatory T cells in long-lasting Graves disease. On this clonotype: A read error may be the cause here, since a much bigger clone is one base away.

Time point of the sample: newly diagnosed GD, antithyroid drugs for less than 3 months. From PBMCs, RNA was extracted and then used to make the TCR library. Germline V lookup: CDR1 LGHNT, CDR2 FRNRAP. The germline V and J ends were trimmed by 1 base and 6 bases, with 19 bases remaining between them. There are 17 residues in the CDR3. Arm-PCR of CDR3 regions with iRepertoire HTBI primers generated TCR beta libraries. TCRdb recomputed calls from the multiplex PCR reads with MiXCR, one row per CDR3 protein. Among about 450,000 distinct CDR3 sequences listed, about 15% were seen once. These data also featured in a second study, about T cells in Graves' hyperthyroidism and ophthalmopathy. From that report: Carried out on the TCR CDR3, a first-round RT-PCR used the HTBI primer set. Stable hyperthyroidism was told apart from ophthalmopathy by a model built on 13 V-J features.

The chain couples TRBV12-5 to TRBJ2-1; perhaps TRBD2 as D (6 bases). The sequence was obtained from a woman aged 25 to 45 with Graves disease. Sequences were derived from peripheral blood mononuclear cells (PBMCs), sampled at new diagnosis, from a patient treated with antithyroid drugs. The CDR3 protein is CASGLAPREDTCNEQFF. CDR3 sequence (DNA): TGTGCTAGTGGTTTGGCCCCCAGGGAGGACACCTGCAATGAGCAGTTCTTC.